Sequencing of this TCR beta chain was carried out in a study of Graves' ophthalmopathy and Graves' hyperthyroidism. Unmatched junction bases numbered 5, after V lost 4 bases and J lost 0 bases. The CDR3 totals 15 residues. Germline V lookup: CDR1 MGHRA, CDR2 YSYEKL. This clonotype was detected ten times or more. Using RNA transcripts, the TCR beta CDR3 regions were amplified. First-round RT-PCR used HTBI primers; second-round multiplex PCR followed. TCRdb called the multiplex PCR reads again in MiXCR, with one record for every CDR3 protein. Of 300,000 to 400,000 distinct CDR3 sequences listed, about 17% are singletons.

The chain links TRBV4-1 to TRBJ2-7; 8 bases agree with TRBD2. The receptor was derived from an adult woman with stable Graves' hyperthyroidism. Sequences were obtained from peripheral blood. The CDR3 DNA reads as TGCGCCAGCAGCCCCACGACTAGCGCCTCCTACGAGCAGTACTTC. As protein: CASSPTTSASYEQYF.